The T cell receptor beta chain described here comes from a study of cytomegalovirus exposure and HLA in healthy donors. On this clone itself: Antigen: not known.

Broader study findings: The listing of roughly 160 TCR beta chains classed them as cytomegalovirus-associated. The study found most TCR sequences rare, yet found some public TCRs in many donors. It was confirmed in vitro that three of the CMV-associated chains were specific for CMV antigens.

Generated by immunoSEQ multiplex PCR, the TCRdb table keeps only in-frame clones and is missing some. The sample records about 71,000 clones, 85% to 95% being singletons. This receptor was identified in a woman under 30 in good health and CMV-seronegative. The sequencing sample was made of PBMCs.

The CDR3 protein is CASSPKGLAGSNEQFF. DNA of the CDR3: TGTGCCAGCAGCCCCAAGGGACTAGCGGGGTCGAATGAGCAGTTCTTC. V usage is TRBV6-6 and J usage is TRBJ2-1; 13 nucleotides agree with TRBD2. Trimming removed 6 bases from V and 7 bases from J; junction bases left unmatched: 9. CDR3 size: 16 residues. CDR1 is MNHNY and CDR2 is SVGAGI in the germline V gene (reference sequence).